This T cell receptor beta chain was sequenced in a study of blood T cell repertoires in COVID-19. Across the study: Specimens from acute and convalescent COVID-19 originated in the United States, Italy and Spain. In each case, the material was cDNA or gDNA derived from T cells, B-cell-depleted T cells, or PBMCs.

Authors' data handling: Scientists estimated how many nucleated cells there were by amplifying reference gene primers. Only in-frame clones appear in the TCRdb table, and some are missing; sequencing was by immunoSEQ multiplex PCR. V and J calls and clone size are copied from that table; D and trimming were computed from the DNA. This repertoire shows under 400,000 clones, 90% found once; its top ten account for approximately 7%. The V end was cut by 4 bases, the J end by 4 bases, with 16 bases between. CDR1 and CDR2 from the germline V gene are LGHDT and YNNKEL (reference sequence). The CDR3 totals 15 residues.

The TCR sequence derives from a man aged 18 to 29 with active or convalescent COVID-19. Specimen: peripheral blood. The V gene is TRBV3-1 (or the pseudogene TRBV3-2), the J gene TRBJ1-1, with D hard to call. The CDR3, as DNA: TGTGCCAGCAGCCCCGCAAACGCGGGCGGCACTGAAGCTTTCTTT. Translating it yields CASSPANAGGTEAFF.